What follows are 12 T cell receptor beta chains derived from one specimen sequenced in a study of T cell repertoires in cytomegalovirus infection. No antigen is known for these receptors. From the reads, TCRdb called clonotypes with MiXCR, one entry per CDR3 protein. The sample holds about 360,000 distinct CDR3 sequences, 34% seen once. The input for sequencing was cultured PBMCs, taken from culture after CMV antigen stimulation. The receptors come from a human donor in good health (CMV status not recorded). Some clones in this sample may be carry-over from other donors' samples.

In its sample, this clonotype was seen a few times. The chain combines TRBV7-9 with TRBJ1-3; possible D gene TRBD1, 5 bases. Germline-derived CDR1 and CDR2 are SEHNR and FQNEAQ (reference sequence). The CDR3 is 18 residues long. V was cut by 5 bases and J by 0 bases, with 20 bases left in between. CDR3 nucleotides: TGTGCCAGCAGCCTATGGGAGGGGCCGGATTTCTCTGGAAACACCATATATTTT. It translates to CASSLWEGPDFSGNTIYF.

The gene calls are TRBV7-6 and TRBJ2-1; D unclear. Germline CDR1 and CDR2: SGHVS and FNYEAQ. The ends were cut back, 3 bases at V and 6 bases at J, with 12 bases in the middle. The CDR3 loop spans 14 amino acids. This CDR3 reads CASSFEMATNEQFF. CDR3 sequence (DNA): TGTGCCAGCAGCTTTGAAATGGCTACCAATGAGCAGTTCTTC.

The chain uses TRBV27 and TRBJ2-3, with 9 bases lining up with TRBD2. Looked up from germline, CDR1 is MNHEY and CDR2 is SMNVEV (reference sequence). This CDR3 is built from 17 residues. Trimming cost V 0 bases and J 0 bases; bases outside gene matches: 4. CDR3 sequence: CASSLSPSGVSTDTQYF. The CDR3 nucleotides are TGTGCCAGCAGTTTATCTCCTAGCGGGGTGAGCACAGATACGCAGTATTTT.

The J gene is TRBJ2-1, the V gene TRBV24-1; 9 bases fit TRBD2. This CDR3 has 16 amino acids. Trimming cost V 4 bases and J 3 bases; bases outside gene matches: 6. Germline assignment: CDR1 KGHDR and CDR2 SFDVKD. The DNA of the CDR3 is TGTGCCACCAGTGACCTTAGCGGGAGCAACTACAATGAGCAGTTCTTC. Translation gives CATSDLSGSNYNEQFF.

This sequence joins TRBV2 and TRBJ2-1, with 7 positions matching TRBD2. The germline CDR1 and CDR2 sequences are SNHLY and FYNNEI. V lost 4 bases, J lost 2 bases, and 8 bases stayed unmatched. The CDR3 length is 16 residues. The CDR3: CASSGIRLAAYNEQFF. CDR3 nucleotides: TGTGCCAGCAGTGGAATTCGACTAGCTGCCTACAATGAGCAGTTCTTC.

The count of this clonotype is one. The CDR3 region has the DNA TGTGCCAGCAGACAGGCCAACGTCCTGACTTTC. It codes for CASRQANVLTF. The chain links TRBV11-3 to TRBJ2-6; D unclear. Germline CDR1 SGHNT, CDR2 YENEEA. With 6 bases removed from V and 6 bases from J, the gap between germline ends came to 3 bases. The length of the CDR3 is 11 residues.

The chain has TRBV7-2 and TRBJ1-1, with D uncertain. Germline CDR1 and CDR2: SGHTA and FQGNSA. Trimming took 5 bases from V and 0 from J, leaving 10 bases between them. CDR3 size: 14 residues. The CDR3 spells CASSGPLVNTEAFF. Written as DNA, the CDR3 is TGTGCCAGCAGCGGGCCGCTAGTGAACACTGAAGCTTTCTTT.

The chain employs TRBV7-3 and TRBJ1-1; D remains ambiguous. The CDR3 has 14 residues. The V end lost 1 base, the J end lost 4 bases, and 10 bases lay between the germline ends. Germline CDR1 and CDR2: SGHTA and FQGTGA. For the CDR3, the DNA is TGTGCCAGCAGCTTAAACGGCATCCCCACTGAAGCTTTCTTT. Protein product: CASSLNGIPTEAFF.

The chain is built from TRBV7-9 and TRBJ2-1, with D unclear. This CDR3 comprises 11 residues. Trimming removed 5 bases at V and 8 bases at J, with 7 bases between. Per the germline V gene, CDR1 is SEHNR and CDR2 is FQNEAQ (reference sequence). Here the CDR3 reads CASSQDHEQFF. CDR3 DNA sequence: TGTGCCAGCAGCCAAGATCATGAGCAGTTCTTC. The complete variable domain, with remaining parts taken from reference TRBV7-9 and TRBJ2-1, reads DTGVSQNPRHKITKRGQNVTFRCDPISEHNRLYWYRQTLGQGPEFLTYFQNEAQLEKSRLLSDRFSAERPKGSFSTLEIQRTEQGDSAMYLCASSQDHEQFFGPGTRLTVL.

This chain joins TRBV4-1 and TRBJ2-1; 8 bases are shared with TRBD2. V shed 0 bases and J 6 bases; nucleotides not matched to a gene: 1. The CDR3 has 14 residues. The V gene's germline CDR1 is MGHRA and CDR2 YSYEKL. This CDR3 is CASSQDSGINEQFF. The CDR3 region has the DNA TGCGCCAGCAGCCAAGATAGCGGGATCAATGAGCAGTTCTTC.

This clonotype was counted only a few times. V gene TRBV20-1 combines with J gene TRBJ1-5; no reliable D call. Trimming pared 0 bases from V and 5 bases from J, leaving 32 bases between. Germline values: CDR1 DFQATT, CDR2 SNEGSKA (reference sequence). The CDR3 extends over 21 amino acids. The DNA of the CDR3 is TGCAGTGCTAGAGATGACGGGAAGACGGGATCTATCACAGTTGCTTATCAGCCCCAGCATTTT. Residues: CSARDDGKTGSITVAYQPQHF.

The V gene is TRBV6-6, the J gene TRBJ2-4, with D possibly matching TRBD2 (6 bases). Trimming took off 8 bases at V and 11 bases at J, with 19 bases between the two ends. CDR1 and CDR2 from the germline V gene are MNHNY and SVGAGI (reference sequence). The CDR3 covers 13 residues. The CDR3, as DNA: TGTGCCAGCGTTATTAACGGGAGAGGAGTTCAGTACTTC. It yields the protein CASVINGRGVQYF.